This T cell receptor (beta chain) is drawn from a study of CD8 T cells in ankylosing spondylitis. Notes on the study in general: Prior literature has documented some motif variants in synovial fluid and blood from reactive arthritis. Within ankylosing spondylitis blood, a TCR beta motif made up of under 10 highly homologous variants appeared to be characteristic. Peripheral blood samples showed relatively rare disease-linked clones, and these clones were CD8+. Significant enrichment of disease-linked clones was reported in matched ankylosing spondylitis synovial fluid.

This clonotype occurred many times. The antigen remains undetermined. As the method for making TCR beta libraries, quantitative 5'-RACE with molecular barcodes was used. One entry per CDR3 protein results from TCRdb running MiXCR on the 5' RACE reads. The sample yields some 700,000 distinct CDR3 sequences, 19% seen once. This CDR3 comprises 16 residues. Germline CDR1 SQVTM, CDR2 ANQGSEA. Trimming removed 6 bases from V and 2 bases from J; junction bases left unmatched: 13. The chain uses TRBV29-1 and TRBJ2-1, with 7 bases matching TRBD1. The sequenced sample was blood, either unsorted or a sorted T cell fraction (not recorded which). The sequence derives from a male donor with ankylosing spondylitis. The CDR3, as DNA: TGCAGCGTGCCACAGCAACAGGGGAGAACCTACAATGAGCAGTTCTTC. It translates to CSVPQQQGRTYNEQFF.